These T cell receptor beta chains were read from a single sample in a study of graft-versus-host responses after intestinal transplantation. This table comes from immunoSEQ multiplex PCR, and its TCRdb copy is limited to in-frame clones, with some not included. The sample gives about 17,000 clones, 79% of which show up once; 7.5% to 9% is in the top ten. The input for sequencing was ileum tissue, taken roughly 460 days after intestinal transplant. The receptors here all came from a human patient who received an intestinal transplant, so some T cells may come from the graft donor. Both conserved end residues are part of each CDR3. The D gene is left open where the match is weak. Not every row has a clone size; where given, it reads once, few, many or a size class.

j_gene,len,abundance,d_gene,v_gene,CDR3nt,CDR3aa
TRBJ2-6,17,-,-,TRBV30,TGTGCCTGGAAACCCTGCGTTATAACAAATCGGGCCAACGTCCTGACTTTC,CAWKPCVITNRANVLTF
TRBJ2-6,15,few,-,TRBV18,TGTGCCAGCTCATATGCCGGCTCTGGGGCCAACGTCCTGACTTTC,CASSYAGSGANVLTF
TRBJ2-4,16,-,TRBD1,TRBV4-2,TGTGCCAGCAGCCAAGATCCGGGGACAGGGTCGAACATTCAGTACTTC,CASSQDPGTGSNIQYF
TRBJ2-1,12,-,-,TRBV28,TGTGCCAGCAGTCCCCCCGGAAATGAGCAGTTCTTC,CASSPPGNEQFF
TRBJ2-7,14,-,TRBD2,TRBV13,TGTGCCAGCAGCCTCAGCGGGGAATCCTACGAGCAGTACTTC,CASSLSGESYEQYF
TRBJ2-5,13,-,-,TRBV5-1,TGCGCCAGCAGCTTGGACCAGGGGGGGACCCAGTACTTC,CASSLDQGGTQYF
TRBJ2-7,15,-,TRBD2,TRBV11-2,TGTGCCAGCAGCCTTAGCGGGGCCACCTCCTACGAGCAGTACTTC,CASSLSGATSYEQYF
TRBJ1-2,17,-,TRBD1,TRBV9,TGTGCCAGCAGCGTAAGTCCCGGGACAGTCGATAGTTATGGCTACACCTTC,CASSVSPGTVDSYGYTF
TRBJ2-1,14,-,-,TRBV6-6,TGTGCCAGCAGTTACTCGCGACAGTACAATGAGCAGTTCTTC,CASSYSRQYNEQFF
TRBJ2-7,14,-,-,TRBV19,TGTGCCAGTAGTACCCGGACACCCTCCTACGAGCAGTACTTC,CASSTRTPSYEQYF
TRBJ1-1,16,-,-,TRBV7-9,TGTGCCAGCAGCCCAACAGGGAAAAGGGGGGACACTGAAGCTTTCTTT,CASSPTGKRGDTEAFF
TRBJ1-5,15,-,TRBD1,TRBV5-1,TGCGCCAGCAGCAGAGACGGACAGGGAAATCAGCCCCAGCATTTT,CASSRDGQGNQPQHF
TRBJ2-7,18,-,TRBD1,TRBV7-6,TGTGCCAGCAGCTTACTCGCGTGGCGGACAGGGGGCTCCTACGAGCAGTACTTC,CASSLLAWRTGGSYEQYF
TRBJ2-1,15,-,-,TRBV9,TGTGCCAGCGCGCCGTATGGGGGTGAGGGCAATGAGCAGTTCTTC,CASAPYGGEGNEQFF
TRBJ2-1,17,-,TRBD2,TRBV4-1,TGCGCCAGCAGCCAAAAAAGCGGGGGAGACCCCTACAATGAGCAGTTCTTC,CASSQKSGGDPYNEQFF
TRBJ2-5,16,-,TRBD2,TRBV11-2,TGTGCCAGCAGCTTAGGAGGGCTAGCGGGGGTAGAGACCCAGTACTTC,CASSLGGLAGVETQYF
TRBJ2-7,14,-,-,TRBV11-2,TGTGCCAGCAGCTCCGTGGACAAGCCCTACGAGCAGTACTTC,CASSSVDKPYEQYF
TRBJ2-3,16,-,TRBD1,TRBV6-5,TGTGCCAGCAGTTACGGGACAGGGTTCTCCACAGATACGCAGTATTTT,CASSYGTGFSTDTQYF
TRBJ1-5,15,once,-,TRBV6-1,TGTGCCAGCCCCCACAGGAAGGGGGAAAATCAGCCCCAGCATTTT,CASPHRKGENQPQHF
TRBJ1-4,16,-,-,TRBV29-1,TGCAGCGTTGAGGACCCACATTGGGAGACGAATGAAAAACTGTTTTTT,CSVEDPHWETNEKLFF
TRBJ1-1,13,-,-,TRBV19,TGTGCCAGTAGTATAGACTTAGGGGTTGAAGCTTTCTTT,CASSIDLGVEAFF
TRBJ2-5,11,-,-,TRBV7-2,TGTGCCAGCAGCTTAGTGGAGACCCAGTACTTC,CASSLVETQYF
TRBJ2-7,15,-,-,TRBV29-1,TGCAGCGTTGAAACTCACAGGGTAATTTCCTACGAGCAGTACTTC,CSVETHRVISYEQYF
TRBJ2-3,15,-,-,TRBV7-3,TGTGCCAGCAGCTTAACCGACGGAATGGGGGAATCGCAGTATTTT,CASSLTDGMGESQYF
TRBJ2-7,14,-,-,TRBV18,TGTGCCAGCTCAGCCTCGACTAACTCCTACGAGCAGTACTTC,CASSASTNSYEQYF
TRBJ2-3,18,-,TRBD2,TRBV5-1,TGCGCCAGCAGCCCGGGACTAGCGGGGGGTACTAGCACAGATACGCAGTATTTT,CASSPGLAGGTSTDTQYF
TRBJ2-7,14,-,-,TRBV28,TGTGCCAGCAGTTTCGGGGGCAGGGCCTACGAGCAGTACTTC,CASSFGGRAYEQYF
TRBJ2-7,19,-,-,TRBV30,TGTGCCTGGAGAGATTTCCAAACTCCCCGCGGACAGTACCCCTACGAGCAGTACTTC,CAWRDFQTPRGQYPYEQYF
TRBJ2-5,13,few,-,TRBV5-1,TGCGCCAGCAGCTTTGGGAGCCAAGAGACCCAGTACTTC,CASSFGSQETQYF
TRBJ1-5,15,-,-,TRBV6-5,TGTGCCAGCAACACACAGGGTGTAGGCAATCAGCCCCAGCATTTT,CASNTQGVGNQPQHF